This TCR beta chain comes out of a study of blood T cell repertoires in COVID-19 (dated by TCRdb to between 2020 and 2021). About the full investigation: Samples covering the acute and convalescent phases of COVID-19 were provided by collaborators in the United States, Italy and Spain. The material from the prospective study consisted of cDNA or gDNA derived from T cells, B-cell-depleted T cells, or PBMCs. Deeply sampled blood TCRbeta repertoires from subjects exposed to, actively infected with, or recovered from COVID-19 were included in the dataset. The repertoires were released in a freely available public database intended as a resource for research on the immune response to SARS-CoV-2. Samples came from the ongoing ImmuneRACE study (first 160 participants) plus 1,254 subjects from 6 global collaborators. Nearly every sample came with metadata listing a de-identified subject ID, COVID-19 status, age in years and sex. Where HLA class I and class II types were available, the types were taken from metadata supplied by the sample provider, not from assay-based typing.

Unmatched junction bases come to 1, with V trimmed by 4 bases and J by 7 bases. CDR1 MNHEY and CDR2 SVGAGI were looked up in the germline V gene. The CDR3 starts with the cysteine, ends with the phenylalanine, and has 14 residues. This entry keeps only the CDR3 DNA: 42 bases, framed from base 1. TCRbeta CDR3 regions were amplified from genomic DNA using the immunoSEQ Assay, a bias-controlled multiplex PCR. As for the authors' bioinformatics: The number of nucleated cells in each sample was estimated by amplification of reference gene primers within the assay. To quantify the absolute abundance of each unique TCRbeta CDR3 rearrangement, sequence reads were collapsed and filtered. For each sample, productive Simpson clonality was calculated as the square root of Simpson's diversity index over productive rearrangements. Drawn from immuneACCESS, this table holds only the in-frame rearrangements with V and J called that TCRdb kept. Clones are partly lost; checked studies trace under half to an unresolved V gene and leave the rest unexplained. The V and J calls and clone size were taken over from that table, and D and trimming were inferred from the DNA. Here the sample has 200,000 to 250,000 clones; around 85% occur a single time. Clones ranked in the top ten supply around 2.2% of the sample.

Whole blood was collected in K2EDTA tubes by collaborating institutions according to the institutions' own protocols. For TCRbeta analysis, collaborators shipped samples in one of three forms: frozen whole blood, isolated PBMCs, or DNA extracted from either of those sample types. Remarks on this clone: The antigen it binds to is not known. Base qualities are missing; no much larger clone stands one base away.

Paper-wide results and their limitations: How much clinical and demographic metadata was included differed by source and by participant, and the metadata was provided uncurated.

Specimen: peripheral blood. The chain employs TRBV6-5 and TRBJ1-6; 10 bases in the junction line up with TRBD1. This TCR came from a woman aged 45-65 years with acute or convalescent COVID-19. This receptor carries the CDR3 CASSSGQGNSPLHF. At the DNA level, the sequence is TGTGCCAGCAGTTCGGGACAGGGGAATTCACCCCTCCACTTT.